This T cell receptor (beta chain) derives from a study of T-cell memory formation after mild COVID-19. Overall study: Each donor largely had its own TCR clusters.

TCRdb itself ran the 5' RACE reads through MiXCR, one entry per CDR3 protein. The table lists 400,000 or so distinct CDR3 sequences, 20% of them singletons, with 7.5% to 9.5% in the top ten. The CDR3 has 14 amino acids. Germline CDR1 is SGHRS and CDR2 is YFSETQ. V shed 5 bases and J shed 1 base, with 12 bases lying between them. This TCR came from an adult woman who had mild COVID-19 (a few samples of this study predate the infection). Cell type and time point are not known. The sample comprised PBMCs or a T cell subset sorted from them (not recorded which). The J gene is TRBJ1-2, the V gene TRBV5-1; TRBD1 might be the D (5 bases). The CDR3 is CASSPGQINYGYTF. The CDR3 region has the DNA TGCGCCAGCAGTCCTGGACAAATTAACTATGGCTACACCTTC.